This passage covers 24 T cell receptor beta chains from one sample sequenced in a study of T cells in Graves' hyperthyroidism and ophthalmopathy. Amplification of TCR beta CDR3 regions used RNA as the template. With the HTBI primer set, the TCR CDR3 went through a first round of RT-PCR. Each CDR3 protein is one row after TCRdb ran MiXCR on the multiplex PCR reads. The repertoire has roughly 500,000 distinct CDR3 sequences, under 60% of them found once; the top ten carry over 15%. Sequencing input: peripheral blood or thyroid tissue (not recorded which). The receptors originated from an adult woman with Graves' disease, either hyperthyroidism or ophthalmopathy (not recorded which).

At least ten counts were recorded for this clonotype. The CDR3 nucleotides are TGTGCCAGCAGTGAAGACTTTAATTCACCCCTCCACTTT. Translating gives CASSEDFNSPLHF. V and J are TRBV6-1 and TRBJ1-6; D is undetermined. The CDR3 totals 13 residues. Germline-derived CDR1 and CDR2 are MNHNS and SASEGT. Trimming pared 1 base from V and 6 bases from J, leaving 4 bases between.

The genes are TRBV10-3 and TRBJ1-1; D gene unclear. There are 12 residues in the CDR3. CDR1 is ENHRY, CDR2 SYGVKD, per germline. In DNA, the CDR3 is TGTGTCGACGGTGTGAGAAACACTGAAGCTTTCTTT. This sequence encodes CVDGVRNTEAFF.

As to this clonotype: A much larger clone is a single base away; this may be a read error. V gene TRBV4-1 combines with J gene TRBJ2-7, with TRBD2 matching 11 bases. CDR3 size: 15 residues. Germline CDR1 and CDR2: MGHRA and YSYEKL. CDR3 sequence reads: CASNQVAGGSGEQYF. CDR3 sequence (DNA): TGCGCCAGCAACCAAGTAGCGGGAGGGTCGGGAGAGCAGTACTTC.

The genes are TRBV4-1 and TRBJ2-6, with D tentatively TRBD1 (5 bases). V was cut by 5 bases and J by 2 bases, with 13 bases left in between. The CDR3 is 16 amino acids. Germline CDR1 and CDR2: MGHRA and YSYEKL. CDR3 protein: CASSNRGKTGANVLTF. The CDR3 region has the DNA TGCGCCAGCAGCAATAGGGGAAAAACTGGGGCCAACGTCCTGACTTTC.

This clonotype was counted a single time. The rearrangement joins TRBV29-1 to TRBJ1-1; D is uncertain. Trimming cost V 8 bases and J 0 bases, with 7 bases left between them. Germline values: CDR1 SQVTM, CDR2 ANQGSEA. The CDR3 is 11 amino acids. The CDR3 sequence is CSLDMNTEAFF. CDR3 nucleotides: TGCAGCTTAGACATGAACACTGAAGCTTTCTTT.

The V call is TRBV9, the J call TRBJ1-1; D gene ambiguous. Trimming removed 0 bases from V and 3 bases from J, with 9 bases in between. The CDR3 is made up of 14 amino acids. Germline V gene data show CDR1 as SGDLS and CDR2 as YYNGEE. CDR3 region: CASSVGGIDTEAFF. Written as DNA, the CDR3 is TGTGCCAGCAGCGTAGGGGGAATTGACACTGAAGCTTTCTTT.

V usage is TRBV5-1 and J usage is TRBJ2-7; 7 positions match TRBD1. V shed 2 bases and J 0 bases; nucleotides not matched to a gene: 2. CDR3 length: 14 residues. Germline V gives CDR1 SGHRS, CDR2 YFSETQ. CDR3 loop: CASSLPGGSYEQYF. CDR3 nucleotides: TGCGCCAGCAGCTTACCAGGGGGCTCCTACGAGCAGTACTTC.

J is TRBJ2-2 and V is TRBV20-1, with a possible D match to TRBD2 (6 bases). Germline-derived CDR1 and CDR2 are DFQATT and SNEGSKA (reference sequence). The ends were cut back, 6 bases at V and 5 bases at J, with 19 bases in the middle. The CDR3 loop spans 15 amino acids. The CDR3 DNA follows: TGCAGTGCCATGAACCCCGGCGGGGTGACCGGGGAGCTGTTTTTT. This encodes CSAMNPGGVTGELFF.

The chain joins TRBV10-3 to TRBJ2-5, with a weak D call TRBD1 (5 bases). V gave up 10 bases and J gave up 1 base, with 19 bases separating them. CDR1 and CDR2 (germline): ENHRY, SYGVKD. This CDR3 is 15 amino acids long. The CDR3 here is CATENTIGAQETQYF. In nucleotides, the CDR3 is TGTGCCACCGAAAACACCATTGGGGCCCAAGAGACCCAGTACTTC.

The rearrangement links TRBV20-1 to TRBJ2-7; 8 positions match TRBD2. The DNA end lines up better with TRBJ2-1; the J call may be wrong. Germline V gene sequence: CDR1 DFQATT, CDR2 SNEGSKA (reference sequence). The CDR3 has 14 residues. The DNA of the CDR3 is TGCAGTGCAACCGGGACTAGCTCCTACAATGAGCAGTTCTTC. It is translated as CSATGTSSYNEQFF.

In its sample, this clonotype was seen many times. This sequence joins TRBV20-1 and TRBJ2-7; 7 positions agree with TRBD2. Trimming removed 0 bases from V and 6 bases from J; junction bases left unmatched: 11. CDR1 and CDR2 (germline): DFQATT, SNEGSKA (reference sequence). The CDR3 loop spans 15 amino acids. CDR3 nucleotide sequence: TGCAGTGCTAGAGATATGAGGGAGGGCTGGAGCGAGCAGTACTTC. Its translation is CSARDMREGWSEQYF.

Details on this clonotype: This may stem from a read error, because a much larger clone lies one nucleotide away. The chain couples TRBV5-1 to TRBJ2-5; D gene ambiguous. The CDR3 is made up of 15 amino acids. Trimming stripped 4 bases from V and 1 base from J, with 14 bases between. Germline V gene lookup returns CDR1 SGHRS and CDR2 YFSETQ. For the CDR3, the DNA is TGCGCCAGCAGCCGAGATGGCGTACCCCAAGAGACCCAGTACTTC. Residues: CASSRDGVPQETQYF.

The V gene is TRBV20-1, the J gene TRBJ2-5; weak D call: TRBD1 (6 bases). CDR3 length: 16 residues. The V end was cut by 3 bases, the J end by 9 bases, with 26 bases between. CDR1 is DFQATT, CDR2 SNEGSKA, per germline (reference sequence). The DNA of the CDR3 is TGCAGTGCTAGGCCTGACAGGACAAATAGCAATCAGCCCCAGTACTTC. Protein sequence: CSARPDRTNSNQPQYF.

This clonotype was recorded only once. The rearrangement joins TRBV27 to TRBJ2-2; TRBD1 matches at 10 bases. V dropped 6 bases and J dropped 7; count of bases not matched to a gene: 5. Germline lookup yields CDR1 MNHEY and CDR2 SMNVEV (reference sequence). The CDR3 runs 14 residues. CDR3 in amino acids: CASRTGTGVGELFF. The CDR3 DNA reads TGTGCCAGCAGAACCGGGACAGGGGTCGGGGAGCTGTTTTTT.

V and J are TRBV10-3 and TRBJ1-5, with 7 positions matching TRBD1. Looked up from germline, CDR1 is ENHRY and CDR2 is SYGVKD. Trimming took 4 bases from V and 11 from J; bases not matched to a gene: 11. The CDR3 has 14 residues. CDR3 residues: CAISGTGEGSAQHF. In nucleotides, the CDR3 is TGTGCCATCAGTGGGACAGGCGAAGGATCGGCCCAGCATTTT.

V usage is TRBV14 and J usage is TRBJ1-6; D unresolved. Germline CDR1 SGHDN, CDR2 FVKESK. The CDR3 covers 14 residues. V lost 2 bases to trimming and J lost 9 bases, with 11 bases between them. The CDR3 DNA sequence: TGTGCCAGCAGCCAATTATTCTTCGGTTCACCCCTCCACTTT. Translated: CASSQLFFGSPLHF.

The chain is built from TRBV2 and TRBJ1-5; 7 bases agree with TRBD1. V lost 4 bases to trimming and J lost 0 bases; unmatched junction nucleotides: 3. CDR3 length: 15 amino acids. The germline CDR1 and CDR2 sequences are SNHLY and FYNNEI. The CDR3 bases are TGTGCCAGCAGTGTCGGGACAGATAGCAATCAGCCCCAGCATTTT. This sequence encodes CASSVGTDSNQPQHF.

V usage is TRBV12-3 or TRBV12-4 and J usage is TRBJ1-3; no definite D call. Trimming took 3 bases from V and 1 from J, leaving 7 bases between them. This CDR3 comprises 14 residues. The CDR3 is CASSLAESGNTIYF. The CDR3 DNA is TGTGCCAGCAGTTTGGCAGAATCTGGAAACACCATATATTTT.

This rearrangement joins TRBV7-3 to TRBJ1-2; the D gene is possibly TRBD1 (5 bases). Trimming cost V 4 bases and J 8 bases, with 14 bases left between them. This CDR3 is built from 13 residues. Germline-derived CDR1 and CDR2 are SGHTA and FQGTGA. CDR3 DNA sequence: TGTGCCAGCAGCTCCTCAGGAGCAGGGGGCTACACCTTC. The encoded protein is CASSSSGAGGYTF.

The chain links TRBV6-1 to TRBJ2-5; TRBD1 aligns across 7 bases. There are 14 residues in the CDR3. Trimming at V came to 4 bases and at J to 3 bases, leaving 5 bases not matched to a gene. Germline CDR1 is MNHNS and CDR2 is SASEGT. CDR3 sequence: CASSVDRVKETQYF. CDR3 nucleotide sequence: TGTGCCAGCAGTGTTGACAGGGTAAAAGAGACCCAGTACTTC.

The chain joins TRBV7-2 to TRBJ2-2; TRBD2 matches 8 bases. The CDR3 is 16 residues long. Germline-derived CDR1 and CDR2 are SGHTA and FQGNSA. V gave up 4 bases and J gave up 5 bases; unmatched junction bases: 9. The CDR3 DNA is TGTGCCAGCAGCTCCCTTCGCGGGGGGAGGACCGGGGAGCTGTTTTTT. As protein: CASSSLRGGRTGELFF. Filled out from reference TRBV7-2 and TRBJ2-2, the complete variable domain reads GAGVSQSPSNKVTEKGKDVELRCDPISGHTALYWYRQSLGQGLEFLIYFQGNSAPDKSGLPSDRFSAERTGGSVSTLTIQRTQQEDSAVYLCASSSLRGGRTGELFFGEGSRLTVL.

CDR3 amino acids: CASSQWDTNSPLHF. Here the CDR3 DNA reads TGTGCCAGCAGCCAATGGGACACTAATTCACCCCTCCACTTT. J is TRBJ1-6 and V is TRBV9, with a possible D match to TRBD1 (6 bases). Germline V gives CDR1 SGDLS, CDR2 YYNGEE. The CDR3 is 14 amino acids. Trimming left V 4 bases short and J 6 bases short, with 11 bases between.

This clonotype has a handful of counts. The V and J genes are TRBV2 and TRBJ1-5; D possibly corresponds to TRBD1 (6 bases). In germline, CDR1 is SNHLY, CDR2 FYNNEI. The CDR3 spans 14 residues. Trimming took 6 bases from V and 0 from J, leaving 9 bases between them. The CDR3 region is CASRRGISNQPQHF. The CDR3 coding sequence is TGTGCCAGCAGAAGGGGGATTAGCAATCAGCCCCAGCATTTT.

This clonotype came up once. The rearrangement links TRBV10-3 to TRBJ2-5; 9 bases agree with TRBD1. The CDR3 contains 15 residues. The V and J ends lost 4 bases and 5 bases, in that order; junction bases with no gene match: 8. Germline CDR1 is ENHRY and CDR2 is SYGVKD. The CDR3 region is CAISARTGGWETQYF. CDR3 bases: TGTGCCATCAGTGCCCGCACAGGGGGCTGGGAGACCCAGTACTTC.